These T cell receptor beta chains were read from a single sample in a study of T-cell reconstitution after alpha-beta-depleted transplantation in children. TCRdb re-derived calls from the PCR reads in MiXCR, one entry per CDR3 protein. Among just over 950,000 distinct CDR3 sequences listed, less than 30% were seen once. Material: PBMCs, mostly from graft donor cells, obtained 360 days after TCRalphabeta/CD19-depleted stem cell transplant. These receptors were collected from a boy in the first two years of life who had a stem cell transplant for SCID, so the T cells may come from the graft donor. CDR3s include the opening cysteine and the closing phenylalanine or tryptophan.

>TRBV5-1|TRBJ1-1
CASSQGYGAFF
>TRBV18|TRBJ2-7
CASSPLAGGPEYEQYF
>TRBV4-1|TRBJ2-1
CASSQALAGDLEQFF
>TRBV19|TRBJ2-1
CASKRGTGGGLYNEQFF
>TRBV29-1|TRBJ2-1
CSVDIVPGYEQFF
>TRBV28|TRBJ2-7
CASSSPGIRAFHEQYF
>TRBV19|TRBJ2-7
CASSTSGTAAYEQYF
>TRBV3-1|TRBJ2-2
CASSQEWLAGENTGELFF
>TRBV11-2|TRBJ2-3
CASSRSGGPGDTQYF
>TRBV5-1|TRBJ2-7
CTSSSQGGASYEQYF
>TRBV27|TRBJ2-1
CASTLRRGWLEREQFF
>TRBV7-9|TRBJ2-7
CASSPMDRTYEQYF
>TRBV24-1|TRBJ2-1
CATSDTKTLNNEQFF
>TRBV7-3|TRBJ2-3
CASSLMVPDTQYF
>TRBV5-1|TRBJ2-5
CASSPNTGQGETQYF
>TRBV29-1|TRBJ2-7
CSVGRNRETYEQYF
>TRBV28|TRBJ2-5
CASSLLNQETQYF
>TRBV20-1|TRBJ2-5
CSAPRDPRRGETQYF
>TRBV27|TRBJ1-5
CASSPWGDGNQPQHF
>TRBV7-2|TRBJ2-5
CASSFLRLEQETQYF
>TRBV6-2/TRBV6-3|TRBJ2-1
CASSSTLTGYNEQFF
>TRBV6-2/TRBV6-3|TRBJ2-5
CATTGREGDQETQYF
>TRBV28|TRBJ1-2
CASSGSDSPYGYTF
>TRBV20-1|TRBJ2-5
CSATRTEQETQYF
>TRBV5-8|TRBJ2-7
CASSFGTDPSEQYF
>TRBV5-1|TRBJ2-1
CASSHGLAPEQFF